The 17 T cell receptor beta chains given below trace back to one sample, sequenced in a study of STAT5B mutations in CD4+ large granular lymphocyte leukemia. Sequencing used immunoSEQ multiplex PCR; TCRdb keeps in-frame clones, though not all of them. Of approximately 32,000 clones listed, approximately 88% are singletons. Sequenced sample: CD4+ T cells from blood buffy coats. These receptors came from a human donor in good health.

V gene TRBV19 combines with J gene TRBJ1-1; D is unresolved. Germline V gene data show CDR1 as LNHDA and CDR2 as SQIVND (reference sequence). This CDR3 spans 14 amino acids. Trimming cost V 7 bases and J 3 bases, with 15 bases left between them. CDR3 in amino acids: CASKRGGWYTEAFF. Here the CDR3 DNA reads TGTGCCAGTAAACGGGGAGGATGGTACACTGAAGCTTTCTTT.

This clone was detected once. The chain employs TRBV6-5 and TRBJ2-7; 7 bases agree with TRBD1. The V gene's germline CDR1 is MNHEY and CDR2 SVGAGI. This CDR3 comprises 14 residues. With V trimmed by 6 bases and J by 3 bases, 8 bases remained unmatched. The CDR3 bases are TGTGCCAGCAGAAGCCCGACAGGGTTCTACGAGCAGTACTTC. Translation: CASRSPTGFYEQYF.

The rearrangement joins TRBV10-3 to TRBJ2-3; 8 nucleotides align to TRBD2. The V segment lost 8 bases and the J segment 0 bases; nucleotides outside the gene matches: 4. From germline, CDR1 is ENHRY and CDR2 SYGVKD. This CDR3 has 14 amino acids. CDR3 bases: TGTGCCATCGGGGTAGCGGGGAGCACAGATACGCAGTATTTT. Encoded protein: CAIGVAGSTDTQYF.

The chain couples TRBV6-6 to TRBJ1-5; no definite D call. Germline CDR1 is MNHNY and CDR2 is SVGAGI (reference sequence). CDR3 length: 13 residues. Trimming shortened V by 7 bases and J by 4 bases, and 11 bases separated the two germline ends. CDR3 region: CASTTDPNQPQHF. The CDR3 DNA follows: TGTGCCAGCACTACGGATCCTAATCAGCCCCAGCATTTT.

The genes are TRBV5-6 and TRBJ2-3; D may be TRBD1 or TRBD2 (5 bases each). The CDR3 is 15 residues long. The V and J ends lost 3 bases and 6 bases respectively, with 17 bases between them. CDR1 and CDR2 from the germline V gene are SGHDT and YYEEEE. CDR3 DNA: TGTGCCAGCAGCTCCACGGGGCCTCTGGGGGATACGCAGTATTTT. Its protein is CASSSTGPLGDTQYF.

The chain combines TRBV7-2 with TRBJ2-1; 9 bases map to TRBD1. Germline-derived CDR1 and CDR2 are SGHTA and FQGNSA. J lost 7 bases, V lost 3 bases, and 4 bases had no gene match. The CDR3 has 14 residues. In nucleotides, the CDR3 is TGTGCCAGCAGCTTTGGGACAGGGAGGAATGAGCAGTTCTTC. Amino acids: CASSFGTGRNEQFF.

This chain joins TRBV9 and TRBJ2-3; D tentatively fits TRBD1 or TRBD2 (5 bases each). Germline V CDR1 and CDR2: SGDLS, YYNGEE. The CDR3 runs to 15 residues. The V end was cut by 3 bases, the J end by 3 bases, with 14 bases between. CDR3 sequence: CASSGRRGVTDTQYF. The CDR3 DNA reads TGTGCCAGCAGCGGCAGACGAGGGGTAACAGATACGCAGTATTTT.

This chain connects TRBV7-9 to TRBJ2-1; D perhaps matches TRBD1 (6 bases). Trimming took 7 bases from V and 6 from J, leaving 19 bases between them. The CDR3 loop spans 15 amino acids. The germline V gene encodes CDR1 SEHNR and CDR2 FQNEAQ (reference sequence). In DNA form, the CDR3 reads TGTGCCAGCATGCCCCTAGGGGGAAGCCTCAATGAGCAGTTCTTC. It yields the protein CASMPLGGSLNEQFF.

The chain links TRBV5-4 to TRBJ2-5, with 10 nucleotides matching TRBD2. The V gene end was trimmed by 4 bases and the J gene end by 8 bases; junction bases not matched to a gene: 8. The CDR3 is made up of 14 amino acids. Germline assignment: CDR1 SGHNT and CDR2 YYREEE (reference sequence). In nucleotides, the CDR3 is TGTGCCAGCAGCCCTAGCGGGGGAAGAGATACCCAGTACTTC. It yields the protein CASSPSGGRDTQYF.

The genes are TRBV25-1 and TRBJ2-6, with D uncertain. Trimming cost V 4 bases and J 0 bases, with 4 bases left between them. Germline values: CDR1 MGHDK, CDR2 SYGVNS. The CDR3 sequence is 14 residues long. As DNA, the CDR3 is TGTGCCAGCAGTGCTAACTCTGGGGCCAACGTCCTGACTTTC. Amino acids: CASSANSGANVLTF.

The J gene is TRBJ2-3, the V gene TRBV9; perhaps TRBD2 as D (5 bases). Trimming pared 5 bases from V and 3 bases from J, leaving 16 bases between. Germline CDR1 and CDR2: SGDLS and YYNGEE. This CDR3 spans 15 amino acids. The CDR3 DNA follows: TGTGCCAGCAGAGAAGACGGGGTGGGGACAGATACGCAGTATTTT. Amino acids: CASREDGVGTDTQYF.

The chain combines TRBV18 with TRBJ1-4; 8 nucleotides match TRBD1. After removal of 5 bases from V and 8 bases from J, the junction contained 13 bases not matched to a gene. The CDR3 contains 16 residues. Per the germline V gene, CDR1 is KGHSH and CDR2 is LQKENI. This chain's CDR3 is CASSSRTGLFREKLFF. CDR3 DNA: TGTGCCAGCTCATCCAGGACAGGGCTATTCCGAGAAAAACTGTTTTTT.

This clone was picked up one time. This sequence joins TRBV6-5 and TRBJ1-2; D is possibly TRBD1 (5 bases). Germline CDR1 and CDR2: MNHEY and SVGAGI. The CDR3 loop spans 15 amino acids. V lost 6 bases, J lost 4 bases, and 18 bases lay in between. CDR3 region: CASRRDLSIVYGYTF. The CDR3 bases are TGTGCCAGCAGAAGGGACCTCTCGATCGTCTATGGCTACACCTTC.

This clone was detected a few times. This chain links TRBV4-1 with TRBJ1-6; the match to TRBD1 covers 9 bases. Germline CDR1 and CDR2: MGHRA and YSYEKL. V trimming: 0 bases; J trimming: 10 bases; junction bases outside the gene matches: 4. The CDR3 is made up of 15 amino acids. CDR3 protein: CASSQDGTGRSPLHF. As DNA, the CDR3 is TGCGCCAGCAGCCAAGATGGGACAGGGAGGTCACCCCTCCACTTT.

The rearrangement uses TRBV30 and TRBJ1-1; D remains unclear. CDR1 and CDR2 from the germline V gene are GTSNPN and SVGIG (reference sequence). This CDR3 contains 13 residues. The germline V and J ends were trimmed by 4 bases and 1 base, with 10 bases remaining between them. The CDR3 loop is CAWNIQPNTEAFF. As DNA, the CDR3 is TGTGCCTGGAACATACAGCCGAACACTGAAGCTTTCTTT.

The chain has TRBV5-5 and TRBJ2-7, with D possibly matching TRBD2 (5 bases). V lost 0 bases to trimming and J lost 6 bases, with 10 bases between them. The CDR3 contains 13 residues. In germline, CDR1 is SGHKS, CDR2 YYEKEE (reference sequence). The DNA of the CDR3 is TGTGCCAGCAGCTTGGGGGTTGGAGGCGAGCAGTACTTC. Translated, it gives CASSLGVGGEQYF. Full variable domain (remainder filled in from reference TRBV5-5 and TRBJ2-7): DAGVTQSPTHLIKTRGQQVTLRCSPISGHKSVSWYQQVLGQGPQFIFQYYEKEERGRGNFPDRFSARQFPNYSSELNVNALLLGDSALYLCASSLGVGGEQYFGPGTRLTVT.

This clone was seen more than once but under ten times. The chain uses TRBV4-3 and TRBJ2-6; D is ambiguous. The V end lost 3 bases, the J end lost 0 bases, and 9 bases lay between the germline ends. The CDR3 totals 16 residues. Germline-derived CDR1 and CDR2 are LGHNA and YSLEER. The DNA for the CDR3 is TGCGCCAGCAGCCAGGAGCGTCACTCTGGGGCCAACGTCCTGACTTTC. Translation: CASSQERHSGANVLTF.